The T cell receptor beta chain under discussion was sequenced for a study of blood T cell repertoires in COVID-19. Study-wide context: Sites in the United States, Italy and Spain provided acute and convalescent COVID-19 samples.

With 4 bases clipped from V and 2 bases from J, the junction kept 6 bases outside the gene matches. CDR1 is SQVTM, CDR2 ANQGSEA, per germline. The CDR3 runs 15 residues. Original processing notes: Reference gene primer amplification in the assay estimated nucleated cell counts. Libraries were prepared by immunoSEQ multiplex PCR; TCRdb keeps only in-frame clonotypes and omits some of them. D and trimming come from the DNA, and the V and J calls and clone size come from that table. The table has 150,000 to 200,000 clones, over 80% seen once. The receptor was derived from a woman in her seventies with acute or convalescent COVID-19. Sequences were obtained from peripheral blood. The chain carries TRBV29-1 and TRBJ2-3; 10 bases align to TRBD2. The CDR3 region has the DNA TGCAGCGTTGCTTCTACTAGCGGGACCACAGATACGCAGTATTTT. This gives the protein CSVASTSGTTDTQYF.